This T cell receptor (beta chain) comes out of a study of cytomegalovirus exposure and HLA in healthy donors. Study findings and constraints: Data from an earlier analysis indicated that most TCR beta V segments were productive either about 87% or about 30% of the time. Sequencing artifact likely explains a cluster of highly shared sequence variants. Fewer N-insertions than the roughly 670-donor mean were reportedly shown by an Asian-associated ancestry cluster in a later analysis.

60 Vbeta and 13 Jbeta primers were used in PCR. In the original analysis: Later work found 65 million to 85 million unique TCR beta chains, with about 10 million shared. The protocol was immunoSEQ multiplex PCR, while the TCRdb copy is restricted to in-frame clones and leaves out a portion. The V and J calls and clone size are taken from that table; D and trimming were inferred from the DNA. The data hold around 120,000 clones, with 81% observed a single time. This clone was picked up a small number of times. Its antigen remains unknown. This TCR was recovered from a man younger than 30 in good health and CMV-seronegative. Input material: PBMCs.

CDR3: CSVLDGGAEAFF. The CDR3 region has the DNA TGCAGCGTCCTCGACGGGGGGGCTGAAGCTTTCTTT. This rearrangement joins TRBV29-1 to TRBJ1-1; TRBD1 might be the D (5 bases). V was trimmed by 6 bases and J by 6 bases, leaving 14 bases between them. The length of the CDR3 is 12 residues. Germline CDR1 SQVTM, CDR2 ANQGSEA.